These 4 T cell receptor beta chains originate from one sample sequenced in a study of adult and cord blood Vdelta2 T cells. One entry per CDR3 protein results from TCRdb running MiXCR on the multiplex PCR reads. The sample table sets out some 30 distinct CDR3 sequences. Sequencing input: Vdelta2+ gamma-delta T cells from blood. Subset denoted: sorted TCRalphabeta-negative Vdelta2+ gammadelta T cells. These receptors were taken from a human donor in good health as an adult, or a neonate sampled through umbilical cord blood (not recorded which).

This clonotype was seen once. This beta chain is a stray read from a library made for delta chains; its abundance is not meaningful. This chain links TRBV6-2 or TRBV6-3 with TRBJ2-7; 8 nucleotides align to TRBD1. This CDR3 has 13 amino acids. Losses at the gene ends were 8 bases for V and 4 bases for J; bases not matched to a gene: 7. CDR1 and CDR2 (germline): MNHEY, SVGEGT. CDR3 amino acids: CASSVTGEYEQYF. The CDR3 bases are TGTGCCAGCTCCGTGACAGGGGAATACGAGCAGTACTTC.

This clonotype was observed once. Little can be read into the size of this beta chain, an off-target read in a library designed for delta chains. V usage is TRBV27 and J usage is TRBJ1-1; no clear D gene. The V gene lost 5 bases and the J gene lost 3 bases, with 10 bases spanning the gap. Germline values: CDR1 MNHEY, CDR2 SMNVEV (reference sequence). The CDR3 has 13 amino acids. In DNA, the CDR3 is TGTGCCAGCAGTATCCTCGGGGACACTGAAGCTTTCTTT. It yields the protein CASSILGDTEAFF.

This clonotype was seen a single time. Because this beta chain is a stray read in a library intended to capture delta chains, its abundance should not be given much weight. The gene calls are TRBV6-5 and TRBJ2-1; D possibly corresponds to TRBD2 (5 bases). The germline gives CDR1 MNHEY, CDR2 SVGAGI. The CDR3 length is 15 residues. The V end was cut by 0 bases, the J end by 8 bases, with 14 bases between. DNA for the CDR3: TGTGCCAGCAGTTACTCGATACTAGGCATGGATGAGCAGTTCTTC. It yields the protein CASSYSILGMDEQFF.

With respect to this clonotype: This beta chain represents an off-target read in a library built for delta chains; its size is of limited meaning. J is TRBJ2-1 and V is TRBV3-1; no clear D gene. V lost 1 base to trimming and J lost 2 bases, with 9 bases between them. The CDR3 is 15 residues long. CDR1 LGHDT and CDR2 YNNKEL come from the germline V gene (reference sequence). The CDR3 loop reads CASSQAVGPYNEQFF. DNA of the CDR3: TGTGCCAGCAGCCAAGCGGTAGGCCCCTACAATGAGCAGTTCTTC.